The 4 T cell receptor beta chains below were found in one sample sequenced in a study of T cells in Graves' hyperthyroidism and ophthalmopathy. The investigators amplified TCR beta CDR3 regions from RNA transcripts. Researchers ran a first-round RT-PCR on the TCR CDR3 using the HTBI primer set. TCRdb reprocessed the multiplex PCR reads with MiXCR, giving one entry per CDR3 protein. The sample has roughly 660,000 distinct CDR3 sequences; 15% to 20% are singletons. Sequenced input: blood. These receptors were collected from a middle-aged man with Graves' hyperthyroidism.

In its sample, this clonotype was seen many times. The chain couples TRBV6-1 to TRBJ2-7, with D tentatively TRBD1 (6 bases). V dropped 5 bases and J dropped 6 bases, with 17 bases sitting between them. Germline V gene sequence: CDR1 MNHNS, CDR2 SASEGT. The CDR3 loop spans 14 amino acids. CDR3 bases: TGTGCCAGCAGTTCCCAGGGGCAAGTTAGCGAGCAGTACTTC. It yields the protein CASSSQGQVSEQYF.

The chain uses TRBV18 and TRBJ2-7; possibly TRBD1 for D (6 bases). Trimming removed 4 bases from V and 0 bases from J, with 19 bases in between. The CDR3 has 17 residues. Germline CDR1 is KGHSH and CDR2 is LQKENI. This CDR3 reads CASSLYPTGTSSYEQYF. CDR3 sequence (DNA): TGTGCCAGCTCACTTTATCCTACAGGGACGAGCTCCTACGAGCAGTACTTC.

This clonotype was seen ten or more times. The chain has TRBV28 and TRBJ1-4; D gene ambiguous. Trimming removed 7 bases at V and 8 bases at J, with 17 bases between. The germline V gene has CDR1 MDHEN and CDR2 SYDVKM. The CDR3 loop spans 14 amino acids. The CDR3 region is CASTLGPGPEKLFF. CDR3 coding DNA: TGTGCCAGCACCCTGGGTCCAGGTCCCGAAAAACTGTTTTTT.

This chain joins TRBV3-1 and TRBJ2-7, with D unclear. The CDR3 covers 14 residues. V lost 0 bases, J lost 3 bases, and 9 bases lay in between. CDR1 is LGHDT, CDR2 YNNKEL, per germline (reference sequence). CDR3 nucleotide sequence: TGTGCCAGCAGCCAAGAATGGGCAGACTACGAGCAGTACTTC. Protein product: CASSQEWADYEQYF.